This TCR beta chain was captured by sequencing in a study of blood T cell repertoires in COVID-19. Study at large: COVID-19 samples, acute and convalescent, were from the United States, Italy and Spain. Nucleic acid was either cDNA or gDNA, and it came from T cells, B-cell-depleted T cells, or PBMCs.

CDR1 and CDR2 (germline): MNHEY, SMNVEV (reference sequence). The length of the CDR3 is 12 residues. V was pared by 7 bases and J by 10 bases, with 14 bases between. Per the authors' pipeline: Nucleated cell number was recorded as an estimate derived from reference gene primer amplification. Method: immunoSEQ multiplex PCR; TCRdb's copy keeps in-frame clones and lacks some. V and J calls and clone size are those listed in that table; D and trimming were worked out from the DNA. Of roughly 500,000 clones in the sample, 85% to 90% were seen once. Seattle researchers signed up patients amid active infection and tracked them longitudinally.

This receptor was taken from a man younger than 30 with COVID-19, enrolled during active disease. The chain joins TRBV27 to TRBJ2-1; D may be TRBD2 (5 bases). The sequenced sample consisted of peripheral blood. The CDR3 reads CASTARGGEQFF. DNA for the CDR3: TGTGCCAGCACCGCCCGGGGTGGGGAGCAGTTCTTC.